This is a list of T cell receptor beta chains from one sample in a study of early T cells in non-severe SARS-CoV-2 infection. TCRdb used MiXCR to reprocess the 5' RACE reads, holding one entry per CDR3 protein. Counted here are about 80,000 distinct CDR3 sequences, 13% occurring once; the ten biggest clones make up about 1%. Sequenced: whole blood. The receptors stem from an adult who was a healthcare worker with PCR-confirmed SARS-CoV-2 infection or an uninfected control (not recorded which). Both conserved end residues are part of each CDR3. D genes are given only for firm matches. Clone size is not always given. Where it is, it says once, few, many or a class for expanded clones.

j_call | v_call | d_call | clone_size | cdr3_nt | cdr3_aa
TRBJ2-1 | TRBV20-1 | TRBD2 | . | TGCAGTGCTAGAGATCGGGCGGGAGGTGCGCGCTCCTACAATGAGCAGTTCTTC | CSARDRAGGARSYNEQFF
TRBJ1-2 | TRBV4-3 | . | . | TGCGCCAGCAGCCAAGCGGGGGGCGCTTACTCTACCTATGGCTACACCTTC | CASSQAGGAYSTYGYTF
TRBJ2-3 | TRBV5-1 | TRBD2 | few | TGCGCCAGCAGCGAAAAGTTTGAGGCTAGCGGGAGTAGAGATACGCAGTATTTT | CASSEKFEASGSRDTQYF
TRBJ2-7 | TRBV7-8 | . | few | TGTGCCAGCAGCTTATTTGTGGTTGGGGGCACGTCCTACGAGCAGTACTTC | CASSLFVVGGTSYEQYF
TRBJ2-7 | TRBV10-2 | . | many | TGCGCCAGCAGTGCCGGCCGTAACTACGAGCAGTACTTC | CASSAGRNYEQYF
TRBJ2-7 | TRBV10-3 | . | . | TGTGCAATCGGGAGCCAGCTACCTACCTACGAGCAGTACTTC | CAIGSQLPTYEQYF
TRBJ2-6 | TRBV6-5 | . | many | TGTGCCAGCAGCCAGCTTTTCTCTGGGGCCAACGTCCTGACTTTC | CASSQLFSGANVLTF
TRBJ2-3 | TRBV28 | TRBD2 | . | TGTGCCAGCAGTCGACCTCCCAGCGGGAGTACAGATACGCAGTATTTT | CASSRPPSGSTDTQYF
TRBJ2-5 | TRBV12-5 | . | few | TGTGCTAGTGGTTTGTCGGGGTTATCGAAAGAGACCCAGTACTTC | CASGLSGLSKETQYF
TRBJ2-3 | TRBV12-3/TRBV12-4 | . | . | TGTGCCAGCCTTGGGGGGGCCTCATGGAGAGATACGCAGTATTTT | CASLGGASWRDTQYF
TRBJ1-1 | TRBV6-2/TRBV6-3 | . | . | TGTGCCAGCAGTTACTCAGGGGCACCGAACACTGAAGCTTTCTTT | CASSYSGAPNTEAFF
TRBJ1-1 | TRBV20-1 | . | few | TGCAGTGCTAGATCTTCAGGGACACCGAACACTGAAGCTTTCTTT | CSARSSGTPNTEAFF
TRBJ1-3 | TRBV2 | . | . | TGTGCCGTAAATCAGGATAGCTCTGGAAACATCATATATTTT | CAVNQDSSGNIIYF
TRBJ1-1 | TRBV27 | . | few | TGTGCCAGCAGGGGTTATTATGGCACTGAAGCTTTCTTT | CASRGYYGTEAFF
TRBJ2-1 | TRBV29-1 | . | once | TGCAGCGTTGGGTCCGGGGGGCGGAATGAGCAGTTCTTC | CSVGSGGRNEQFF
TRBJ2-1 | TRBV6-4 | TRBD1 | many | TGTGCCAGCAGTGACTCAGGGACAGGGGACATGGATGAGCAGTTCTTC | CASSDSGTGDMDEQFF
TRBJ1-5 | TRBV6-2/TRBV6-3 | . | . | TGTGCCAGCAGTTACGGGGCAGCTTATAGCAATCAGCCCCAGCATTTT | CASSYGAAYSNQPQHF
TRBJ2-3 | TRBV20-1 | . | . | TGCAGTGCTATAACCCGCACCTCTACGCAGTATTTT | CSAITRTSTQYF
TRBJ2-1 | TRBV3-1 | . | many | TGTGCCAGCAGCCGTAGTAGCTATACCCCCTACAATGAGCAGTTCTTC | CASSRSSYTPYNEQFF
TRBJ1-5 | TRBV9 | . | . | TGTGCCAGCAGCGCAGGACGCAACCATCAGCCCCAGCATTTT | CASSAGRNHQPQHF
TRBJ2-7 | TRBV6-1 | TRBD1 | . | TGTGCCGGCAGTGTGGACAGGTCTTTCTACGAGCAGTACTTC | CAGSVDRSFYEQYF
TRBJ1-2 | TRBV10-2 | . | . | TGCGCCAGCAGCGGAGTTACCTATGGCTACACCTTC | CASSGVTYGYTF